This TCR beta chain comes out of a study of radiation and T cells in renal cell carcinoma. Assay: immunoSEQ multiplex PCR; the TCRdb copy retains only in-frame clones and omits some. The sample lists about 140,000 clones; around four fifths were seen once. Trimming stripped 0 bases from V and 5 bases from J, with 17 bases between. CDR1 and CDR2 from the germline V gene are SGHRS and YFSETQ. The CDR3 covers 16 residues. The time point was: baseline pretreatment blood. Noted treatment: 15 Gy SBRT to primary tumor, nephrectomy 4 weeks later. Source: blood, taken from a patient whose treatment included radiotherapy and nephrectomy. The rearrangement joins TRBV5-1 to TRBJ1-1; D possibly corresponds to TRBD1 (5 bases). This TCR was recovered from a woman aged 50 to 60 with renal cell carcinoma. For the CDR3, the DNA is TGCGCCAGCAGCTTGGCCTTTGGGGCAACGGGGACTGAAGCTTTCTTT. Translation: CASSLAFGATGTEAFF. The complete variable domain, with remaining parts taken from reference TRBV5-1 and TRBJ1-1, reads KAGVTQTPRYLIKTRGQQVTLSCSPISGHRSVSWYQQTPGQGLQFLFEYFSETQRNKGNFPGRFSGRQFSNSRSEMNVSTLELGDSALYLCASSLAFGATGTEAFFGQGTRLTVV.